Listed here is a single T cell receptor (beta chain). This record comes from a study of shared clonotypes between healthy human individuals. Looked up from germline, CDR1 is ENHRY and CDR2 is SYGVKD. V was clipped by 5 bases and J by 2 bases; unmatched bases: 8. The CDR3 extends over 16 amino acids. The repertoire was sequenced with immunoSEQ multiplex PCR; TCRdb's copy has only in-frame clones and lacks some. The sample lists roughly 2.2 million clones; more than 85% were seen once. Sequenced material: naive CD4+ T cells from PBMCs. Noted subset: CD45RA+ positively selected. V and J are TRBV10-3 and TRBJ2-7, with 11 bases identical to TRBD2. This receptor was obtained from a man younger than 30 in good health. Some clones in this sample may be carry-over from other donors' samples. In nucleotides, the CDR3 is TGTGCCATCAGTACCTCCGGGACTAGCGGTACCTACGAGCAGTACTTC. Its protein product is CAISTSGTSGTYEQYF.